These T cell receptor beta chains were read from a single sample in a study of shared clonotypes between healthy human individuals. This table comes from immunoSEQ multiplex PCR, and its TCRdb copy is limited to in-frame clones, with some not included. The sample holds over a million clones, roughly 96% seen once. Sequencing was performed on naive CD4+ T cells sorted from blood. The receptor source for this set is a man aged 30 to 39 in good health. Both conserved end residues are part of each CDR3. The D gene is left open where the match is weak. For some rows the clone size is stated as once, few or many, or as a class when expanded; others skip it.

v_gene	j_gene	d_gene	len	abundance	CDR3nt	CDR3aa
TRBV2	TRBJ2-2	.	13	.	TGTGCCAGCAGTCCACAGGGTACCGGGGAGCTGTTTTTT	CASSPQGTGELFF
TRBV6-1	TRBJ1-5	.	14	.	TGTGCCAGCAGTGCCGAGTATAGCAATCAGCCCCAGCATTTT	CASSAEYSNQPQHF
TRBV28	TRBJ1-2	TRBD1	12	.	TGTGCCAGCGATCGTGTAGGGGGCGGCTACACCTTC	CASDRVGGGYTF
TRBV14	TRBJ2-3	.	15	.	TGTGCCAGCAGCCACTGGGGATCTAGCACAGATACGCAGTATTTT	CASSHWGSSTDTQYF
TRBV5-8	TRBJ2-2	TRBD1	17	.	TGTGCCAGCAGCTTGGGCACCGGGACAGGGAACACCGGGGAGCTGTTTTTT	CASSLGTGTGNTGELFF
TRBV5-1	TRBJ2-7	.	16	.	TGCGCCAGCAGCTTGGGGGGGACAAGGGGCTCGAACGAGCAGTACTTC	CASSLGGTRGSNEQYF
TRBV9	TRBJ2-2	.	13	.	TGTGCCAGCCGGGACAAGAACACCGGGGAGCTGTTTTTT	CASRDKNTGELFF
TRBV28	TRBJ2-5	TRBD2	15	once	TGTGCCAGCAGTGATGGACTAGCGGGGACAGAGACCCAGTACTTC	CASSDGLAGTETQYF
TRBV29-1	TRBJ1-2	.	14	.	TGCAGCGTTGATCGGTCCACTACTAACTATGGCTACACCTTC	CSVDRSTTNYGYTF
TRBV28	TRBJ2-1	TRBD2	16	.	TGTGCCAGCAGTTTCCTGGCGGGAGGGTTCGCAGCTGAGCAGTTCTTC	CASSFLAGGFAAEQFF
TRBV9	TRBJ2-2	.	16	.	TGTGCCAGCAGCGTTACCCTAGCGTCGAACACCGGGGAGCTGTTTTTT	CASSVTLASNTGELFF
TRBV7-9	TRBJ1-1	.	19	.	TGTGCCAGCAGCTTAGCGCTTTCGGCGGACCCAACCAAGAACACTGAAGCTTTCTTT	CASSLALSADPTKNTEAFF
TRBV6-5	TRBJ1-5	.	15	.	TGTGCCAGCAGAGGAGATACAGGGTCCAATCAGCCCCAGCATTTT	CASRGDTGSNQPQHF
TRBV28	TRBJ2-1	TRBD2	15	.	TGTGCCAGCAGCTCTAGCGGGGACCCTTACAATGAGCAGTTCTTC	CASSSSGDPYNEQFF
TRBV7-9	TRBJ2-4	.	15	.	TGTGCCAGCAGCTCGACAGGTTTAGCCAAAAACATTCAGTACTTC	CASSSTGLAKNIQYF
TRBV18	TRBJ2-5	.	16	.	TGTGCCAGCTCACCGAAACGCAGACAGGACCAAGAGACCCAGTACTTC	CASSPKRRQDQETQYF
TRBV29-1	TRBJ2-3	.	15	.	TGCAGCGTTGAAGATCCTAGCGTAGGTACAGATACGCAGTATTTT	CSVEDPSVGTDTQYF
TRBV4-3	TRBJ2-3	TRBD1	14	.	TGCGCCAGCAGCCACGGGACAGGGGTAGATACGCAGTATTTT	CASSHGTGVDTQYF
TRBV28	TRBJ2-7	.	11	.	TGTGCCAGCAGTTTAGGATACGAGCAGTACTTC	CASSLGYEQYF
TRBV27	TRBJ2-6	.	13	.	TGTGCCAGCAGTGGCTCTGGGGCCAACGTCCTGACTTTC	CASSGSGANVLTF
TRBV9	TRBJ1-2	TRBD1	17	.	TGTGCCAGCAGCGTGATGATGAGGGTCGACAGGGGCGATGGCTACACCTTC	CASSVMMRVDRGDGYTF
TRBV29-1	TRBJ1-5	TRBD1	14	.	TGCAGCGTTGGGGACAGGGGCCCCACTCAGCCCCAGCATTTT	CSVGDRGPTQPQHF